The clone carrying this T cell receptor beta chain was seen a few times. The data were taken from a study of T cell repertoires in ileal Crohn's disease. The protocol was immunoSEQ multiplex PCR, while the TCRdb copy is restricted to in-frame clones and leaves out a portion. Of around 13,000 clones listed, about 77% are singletons. Specified time point: neoterminal ileum biopsy at postoperative endoscopy, about 6 months after surgery. The sample taken for sequencing was ileal tissue. The clonotype was recovered from an adult with Crohn's disease.

CDR3 bases: TGTGCCAGCAGCTTAGGGAGCGACGAGCAGTACTTC. Its translation: CASSLGSDEQYF. This chain uses TRBV11-3 with TRBJ2-7, with D hard to call. Per the germline V gene, CDR1 is SGHNT and CDR2 is YENEEA. The CDR3 has 12 amino acids. V was trimmed by 1 base and J by 5 bases, leaving 6 bases between them.